A single sample gave rise to the 3 T cell receptor beta chains below, sequenced in a study of T cell responses to AZD1222 COVID-19 vaccine. Sequencing was performed with immunoSEQ multiplex PCR; in TCRdb, only in-frame clones are kept and a portion is missing. Here the sample spans approximately 110,000 clones, about 90% being singletons. This specimen consisted of peripheral blood, obtained 28 days after the second AZD1222 dose. The source of these receptors is an adult who received the AZD1222 COVID-19 vaccine.

This clone was seen only once. CDR3 residues: CASSQTRGTYEQYF. DNA of the CDR3: TGTGCCAGCAGCCAAACCAGGGGTACTTACGAGCAGTACTTC. This chain links TRBV7-9 with TRBJ2-7; D might be TRBD1 (6 bases). Germline V lookup: CDR1 SEHNR, CDR2 FQNEAQ (reference sequence). CDR3 size: 14 residues. V was pared by 5 bases and J by 4 bases, with 15 bases between.

The CDR3 protein is CASTRDGGANYGYTF. DNA for the CDR3: TGTGCCAGCACCCGCGATGGGGGGGCCAACTATGGCTACACCTTC. This chain links TRBV9 with TRBJ1-2, with D maybe TRBD1 (6 bases). Trimming removed 6 bases from V and 2 bases from J, with 17 bases in between. Germline V gives CDR1 SGDLS, CDR2 YYNGEE. The CDR3 spans 15 residues.

V gene TRBV24-1 combines with J gene TRBJ2-1; a weak D match, TRBD1 (7 bases). Germline V gene sequence: CDR1 KGHDR, CDR2 SFDVKD. The germline V and J ends were trimmed by 9 bases and 2 bases, with 10 bases remaining between them. CDR3 length equals 13 residues. This CDR3 reads CATAGQTYNEQFF. CDR3 coding DNA: TGTGCCACCGCGGGACAGACCTACAATGAGCAGTTCTTC.